The subject of this entry is one T cell receptor beta chain. The antigen remains undetermined. This sample was included in a study of cytomegalovirus exposure and HLA in healthy donors. Study results and caveats: The likely explanation for a cluster of highly shared sequence variants was sequencing artifact.

The PCR made use of 60 Vbeta and 13 Jbeta primers. Libraries were prepared by immunoSEQ multiplex PCR; TCRdb keeps only in-frame clonotypes and omits some of them. The sample has fewer than 300,000 clones, roughly 90% seen once. The TCR sequence derives from a man aged 40-50 years in good health and CMV-seropositive. The sample was PBMCs.

This CDR3 reads CTSRPPGTSGTETQYF. The CDR3 nucleotides read TGCACCAGCAGGCCCCCCGGGACTAGCGGCACGGAGACCCAGTACTTC. The chain uses TRBV1 and TRBJ2-5; the DNA was not compared with TRBD2, the D call given in the table. TRBV1 is reported as a pseudogene. The CDR3 has 16 amino acids.